These T cell receptor beta chains were read from a single sample in a study of control samples from healthy donors and cancer patients. Here immunoSEQ multiplex PCR was the method, and the copy in TCRdb shows in-frame clones only, minus some. The table records about 160,000 clones, 90% to 95% of them present only once. Specimen: blood. The receptors shown here come from a woman in her thirties or forties in good health. CDR3s include the opening cysteine and the closing phenylalanine or tryptophan. The D gene is left open where the match is weak. Size values are once, few and many counts, or a class for expanded clones, and some rows have none.

TRBJ1-1 . TRBD1 TRBV6-6 CASRLTGVYTEAFF TGTGCCAGCAGATTGACAGGGGTTTATACTGAAGCTTTCTTT
TRBJ2-1 . . TRBV10-3 CAISPGHGNEQFF TGTGCCATCAGTCCGGGACACGGTAATGAGCAGTTCTTC
TRBJ1-2 . . TRBV27 CASSLSPLEGTYGYTF TGTGCCAGCAGTTTATCCCCACTCGAGGGGACCTATGGCTACACCTTC
TRBJ1-6 . TRBD1 TRBV6-2/TRBV6-3 CASSRNRDRGLSPLHF TGTGCCAGCAGTAGAAACCGGGACAGGGGGCTTTCACCCCTCCACTTT
TRBJ2-7 . . TRBV18 CASSRGPSYEQYF TGTGCCAGCTCACGGGGACCCTCCTACGAGCAGTACTTC
TRBJ2-7 . . TRBV9 CASSVAWGATYEQYF TGTGCCAGCAGCGTAGCTTGGGGGGCCACCTACGAGCAGTACTTC
TRBJ1-1 . . TRBV7-9 CARKGRENTEAFF TGTGCCAGAAAAGGCAGGGAGAACACTGAAGCTTTCTTT
TRBJ1-1 . . TRBV6-5 CASQSSSRNTEAFF TGTGCCAGCCAAAGTAGTTCGAGGAACACTGAAGCTTTCTTT
TRBJ1-4 . . TRBV4-1 CASSQDGSGNEKLFF TGCGCCAGCAGCCAAGACGGTAGTGGCAATGAAAAACTGTTTTTT
TRBJ2-5 . . TRBV12-3/TRBV12-4 CASSFDIQETQYF TGTGCCAGCAGTTTCGACATCCAAGAGACCCAGTACTTC
TRBJ2-5 once . TRBV10-3 CAISERVGETQYF TGTGCCATCAGTGAGCGAGTGGGTGAGACCCAGTACTTC
TRBJ1-4 . . TRBV4-3 CASSQETGSGEKLFF TGCGCCAGCAGCCAAGAAACAGGGAGTGGAGAAAAACTGTTTTTT
TRBJ1-6 once . TRBV3-1/TRBV3-2 CASSQDVGSNSPLHF TGTGCCAGCAGCCAAGATGTGGGTTCCAATTCACCCCTCCACTTT
TRBJ2-1 once . TRBV9 CASNLAGSYNEQFF TGTGCCAGCAATCTAGCAGGCTCCTACAATGAGCAGTTCTTC
TRBJ1-3 . . TRBV7-8 CASSSFQGGNTIYF TGTGCCAGCAGCTCCTTTCAGGGAGGAAACACCATATATTTT
TRBJ1-4 . . TRBV3-1/TRBV3-2 CASSQGTMRVEKLFF TGTGCCAGCAGCCAAGGGACAATGCGGGTGGAAAAACTGTTTTTT
TRBJ2-7 once TRBD2 TRBV28 CASSSGTSGRAWKSEQYF TGTGCCAGCAGTTCCGGGACTAGCGGGAGGGCCTGGAAGAGCGAGCAGTACTTC
TRBJ1-4 . . TRBV5-4 CASSLGFATNEKLFF TGTGCCAGCAGCTTGGGGTTTGCAACTAATGAAAAACTGTTTTTT
TRBJ1-5 . . TRBV2 CASSRGRSNQPQHF TGTGCCAGCAGTCGCGGAAGAAGCAATCAGCCCCAGCATTTT
TRBJ1-1 . . TRBV6-5 CASRGWQGNTEAFF TGTGCCAGCAGGGGGTGGCAGGGGAACACTGAAGCTTTCTTT
TRBJ1-6 . . TRBV4-3 CASSQDLSRRNSPLHF TGCGCCAGCAGCCAAGATCTTTCACGAAGAAATTCACCCCTCCACTTT
TRBJ2-7 . . TRBV10-3 CAISHEYEQYF TGTGCCATCAGTCACGAGTACGAGCAGTACTTC
TRBJ2-5 . . TRBV3-1/TRBV3-2 CASSQVITRGIETQYF TGTGCCAGCAGCCAAGTAATAACTAGGGGGATTGAGACCCAGTACTTC
TRBJ2-3 . . TRBV19 CASSIGGTITDTQYF TGTGCCAGTAGTATAGGTGGGACAATCACAGATACGCAGTATTTT
TRBJ2-2 few . TRBV5-6 CASSFLSGTGELFF TGTGCCAGCAGCTTTTTGTCCGGCACCGGGGAGCTGTTTTTT
TRBJ2-3 once . TRBV7-9 CASSSSGLADTQYF TGTGCCAGCAGCTCGTCAGGGTTGGCAGATACGCAGTATTTT
TRBJ1-2 . TRBD1 TRBV19 CASSSRTGKNYGYTF TGTGCCAGTAGTAGTCGGACAGGGAAAAACTATGGCTACACCTTC
TRBJ2-1 few TRBD2 TRBV29-1 CGVAGDRVGNEQFF TGCGGAGTAGCGGGAGACAGGGTCGGGAATGAGCAGTTCTTC
TRBJ1-4 . TRBD1 TRBV18 CASSPSTGQGEGEKLFF TGTGCCAGCTCACCGTCTACGGGACAGGGAGAGGGTGAAAAACTGTTTTTT
TRBJ1-1 . . TRBV9 CASSVVGRDTEAFF TGTGCCAGCAGCGTAGTTGGGAGGGACACTGAAGCTTTCTTT
TRBJ2-5 . . TRBV5-1 CASKEFAREETQYF TGCGCCAGCAAGGAATTCGCGAGGGAAGAGACCCAGTACTTC
TRBJ2-7 . . TRBV15 CATSLRTVEAGEQYF TGTGCCACCAGCCTTCGGACGGTGGAGGCTGGCGAGCAGTACTTC
TRBJ1-1 . . TRBV5-1 CASSFYRDKNTEAFF TGCGCCAGCAGCTTTTACCGGGACAAGAACACTGAAGCTTTCTTT
TRBJ1-4 . . TRBV7-8 CASSLAFVGKLFF TGTGCCAGCAGCTTAGCCTTTGTCGGAAAACTGTTTTTT
TRBJ2-7 . . TRBV10-3 CAISATGATYEQYF TGTGCCATCAGTGCAACGGGGGCGACCTACGAGCAGTACTTC
TRBJ1-1 . TRBD1 TRBV19 CASSIDRGSTEAFF TGTGCCAGTAGTATTGACAGGGGGAGTACTGAAGCTTTCTTT
TRBJ2-1 . . TRBV7-2 CASSLGANTGVSYNEQFF TGTGCCAGCAGCTTAGGGGCCAATACGGGAGTCTCCTACAATGAGCAGTTCTTC
TRBJ1-2 . . TRBV5-1 CASSLGPTNYGYTF TGCGCCAGCAGCTTGGGACCTACAAACTATGGCTACACCTTC
TRBJ2-5 . . TRBV4-3 CASSRWVGTHQETQYF TGCGCCAGCAGCCGGTGGGTGGGGACACACCAAGAGACCCAGTACTTC
TRBJ2-1 . TRBD2 TRBV5-4 CASSPPRSSGRRNEQFF TGTGCCAGCAGCCCCCCTCGAAGTAGCGGGAGGAGGAATGAGCAGTTCTTC
TRBJ2-3 . TRBD2 TRBV19 CASRPRSDGLAGVTDTQYF TGTGCCAGTAGACCTAGATCGGATGGACTAGCGGGAGTTACCGATACGCAGTATTTT
TRBJ2-7 . . TRBV9 CASSGEGGAYEQYF TGTGCCAGCAGCGGGGAGGGGGGGGCCTACGAGCAGTACTTC
TRBJ1-5 . . TRBV6-6 CASSYRTEKSNQPQHF TGTGCCAGCAGTTATCGCACAGAAAAAAGCAATCAGCCCCAGCATTTT
TRBJ2-1 . TRBD1 TRBV25-1 CASSDRGQGVYNEQFF TGTGCCAGCAGTGACCGAGGACAGGGGGTTTACAATGAGCAGTTCTTC
TRBJ1-6 . . TRBV12-3/TRBV12-4 CASSGTQDSPLHF TGTGCCAGCAGTGGCACCCAGGATTCACCCCTCCACTTT
TRBJ2-2 . . TRBV10-3 CAISETGTNTGELFF TGTGCCATCAGTGAGACAGGGACGAACACCGGGGAGCTGTTTTTT
TRBJ2-5 . TRBD1 TRBV2 CASGGQGETQYF TGTGCCAGCGGCGGACAGGGGGAGACCCAGTACTTC
TRBJ2-1 . . TRBV19 CASSSGGGINEQFF TGTGCCAGTAGTTCGGGTGGCGGGATCAATGAGCAGTTCTTC
TRBJ1-2 . . TRBV12-3/TRBV12-4 CASSPSGGGGYTF TGTGCCAGCAGTCCCTCCGGAGGGGGAGGCTACACCTTC
TRBJ1-1 once . TRBV29-1 CSANHPMNTEAFF TGCAGCGCTAACCACCCCATGAACACTGAAGCTTTCTTT
TRBJ1-2 . . TRBV5-6 CASSPGEGYGYTF TGTGCCAGCAGCCCGGGTGAGGGGTATGGCTACACCTTC
TRBJ1-6 . . TRBV5-1 CASSFQWENSPLHF TGCGCCAGCAGCTTCCAGTGGGAGAATTCACCCCTCCACTTT
TRBJ1-2 . TRBD1 TRBV5-4 CASSLVGRQGHGYTF TGTGCCAGCAGCTTGGTTGGGAGACAGGGCCATGGCTACACCTTC
TRBJ1-3 . . TRBV10-1 CASSEVVETGNTIYF TGCGCCAGCAGTGAAGTAGTGGAGACTGGAAACACCATATATTTT
TRBJ2-2 . . TRBV5-1 CASSLSAGPTNTGEPFF TGCGCCAGCAGCTTGTCGGCGGGACCCACGAACACCGGGGAGCCGTTTTTT